A selection of T cell receptor beta chains follows, all from one sample in a study of CD8 T cells in ankylosing spondylitis. TCRdb re-called the 5' RACE reads through MiXCR, storing one row per CDR3 protein. The sample holds about 140,000 distinct CDR3 sequences, approximately 10% seen once. What was sequenced was blood, either unsorted or a sorted T cell fraction (not recorded which). These receptors came from a female donor with ankylosing spondylitis or in good health (not recorded which). Both conserved end residues are part of each CDR3. The order of the fields is V gene, J gene, D gene, clone size, CDR3 DNA, CDR3 protein. D genes are given only for firm matches. Some rows mark clone size as missing; the rest say once, few, many or name a class of expanded clone.

v_gene: TRBV30; j_gene: TRBJ1-2; d_gene: NA; abundance: many; CDR3nt: TGTGCCTGGAGTGTAACCAACTATGGCTACACCTTC; CDR3aa: CAWSVTNYGYTF
v_gene: TRBV15; j_gene: TRBJ2-2; d_gene: TRBD2; abundance: many; CDR3nt: TGTGCCACCTCTCCGGGACTAGCGGGATTTGGGGAGCTGTTTTTT; CDR3aa: CATSPGLAGFGELFF
v_gene: TRBV7-3; j_gene: TRBJ2-1; d_gene: NA; abundance: many; CDR3nt: TGTGCCAGCAGCCCGGGCCGAAACGTGGTCAATGAGCAGTTCTTC; CDR3aa: CASSPGRNVVNEQFF
v_gene: TRBV5-5; j_gene: TRBJ1-1; d_gene: TRBD1; abundance: few; CDR3nt: TGTGCCAGCAGCTCGACAGGGGGCCGGGGGGGAGCTTTCTTT; CDR3aa: CASSSTGGRGGAFF
v_gene: TRBV10-2; j_gene: TRBJ2-4; d_gene: NA; abundance: many; CDR3nt: TGCGCCAGCAGTGATGGAAGCGCCAAAAACATTCAGTACTTC; CDR3aa: CASSDGSAKNIQYF
v_gene: TRBV11-2; j_gene: TRBJ1-2; d_gene: NA; abundance: few; CDR3nt: TGTGCCAGCAGCTTCAGTGGAGCTAACTATGGCTACACCTTC; CDR3aa: CASSFSGANYGYTF
v_gene: TRBV6-1; j_gene: TRBJ2-1; d_gene: NA; abundance: NA; CDR3nt: TGTGCCAGCAGTGTGACAGACAAGTCCTACAATGAGCGGTTCTTC; CDR3aa: CASSVTDKSYNERFF
v_gene: TRBV5-1; j_gene: TRBJ2-4; d_gene: TRBD2; abundance: many; CDR3nt: TGCGCCAGCAGCCCCGGGCTGACTAGCGGGGGCCTTGCCAAAAACATTCAGTACTTC; CDR3aa: CASSPGLTSGGLAKNIQYF
v_gene: TRBV20-1; j_gene: TRBJ2-2; d_gene: TRBD2; abundance: few; CDR3nt: TGCAGTGCCGGCACAAGCGGGAGGGACACCGGGGAGCTGTTTTTT; CDR3aa: CSAGTSGRDTGELFF
v_gene: TRBV20-1; j_gene: TRBJ2-3; d_gene: NA; abundance: many; CDR3nt: TGCAGTGCTAGAGTTACCCGGGGTCGAGGGGATACGCAGTATTTT; CDR3aa: CSARVTRGRGDTQYF
v_gene: TRBV30; j_gene: TRBJ2-2; d_gene: NA; abundance: many; CDR3nt: TGTGCCTCAAAGGGAAGATCGAACACCGGGGAGCTGTTTTTT; CDR3aa: CASKGRSNTGELFF
v_gene: TRBV28; j_gene: TRBJ2-5; d_gene: NA; abundance: many; CDR3nt: TGTGCCAGCAGTATTAGACAACAAGAGACCCAGTACTTC; CDR3aa: CASSIRQQETQYF
v_gene: TRBV29-1; j_gene: TRBJ1-4; d_gene: NA; abundance: once; CDR3nt: TGCAGCGCCGGACACCATAATGAAAAACTGTTTTTT; CDR3aa: CSAGHHNEKLFF
v_gene: TRBV5-1; j_gene: TRBJ2-7; d_gene: NA; abundance: many; CDR3nt: TGCGCCAGCAGCTTGGAGGGCGGAAACTACGAGCAGTACTTC; CDR3aa: CASSLEGGNYEQYF
v_gene: TRBV7-8; j_gene: TRBJ2-1; d_gene: NA; abundance: many; CDR3nt: TGTGCCAGCAGCTTGGACGGCGACAATGAGCAGTTCTTC; CDR3aa: CASSLDGDNEQFF
v_gene: TRBV19; j_gene: TRBJ2-4; d_gene: TRBD1; abundance: NA; CDR3nt: TGTGCCAGTAGTAACCCGTACCGACAGGGTGGAAACATTCAGTACTTC; CDR3aa: CASSNPYRQGGNIQYF
v_gene: TRBV15; j_gene: TRBJ1-5; d_gene: TRBD1; abundance: many; CDR3nt: TGTGCCACCAGCAGAGATGGGACAGGCAATCAGCCCCAGCATTTT; CDR3aa: CATSRDGTGNQPQHF
v_gene: TRBV29-1; j_gene: TRBJ2-2; d_gene: NA; abundance: many; CDR3nt: TGCAGCGGGAAACAGCTCACCGGGGAGCTGTTTTTT; CDR3aa: CSGKQLTGELFF
v_gene: TRBV11-2; j_gene: TRBJ2-2; d_gene: NA; abundance: many; CDR3nt: TGTGCCAGCAGCGGGACCGGGGAGCTGTTTTTT; CDR3aa: CASSGTGELFF
v_gene: TRBV28; j_gene: TRBJ2-2; d_gene: NA; abundance: NA; CDR3nt: TGTGCCAGCAGCCCCGGACATGGCGGGGAGCTGTTTTTT; CDR3aa: CASSPGHGGELFF
v_gene: TRBV6-5; j_gene: TRBJ2-7; d_gene: TRBD1; abundance: NA; CDR3nt: TGTGCCAGCAGTTACTTGGCCTCCGGGACAGCCTACGAGCAGTACTTC; CDR3aa: CASSYLASGTAYEQYF
v_gene: TRBV29-1; j_gene: TRBJ1-2; d_gene: TRBD1; abundance: many; CDR3nt: TGCAGCGTTGAAGATATTTCGGGACAGGGGTGGTATGGCTACACCTTC; CDR3aa: CSVEDISGQGWYGYTF
v_gene: TRBV4-1; j_gene: TRBJ2-3; d_gene: TRBD2; abundance: many; CDR3nt: TGCGCCAGCAGCCAAGATGGGGGGGGGACCACAGATACGCAGTATTTT; CDR3aa: CASSQDGGGTTDTQYF
v_gene: TRBV28; j_gene: TRBJ2-7; d_gene: TRBD1; abundance: NA; CDR3nt: TGTGCCAGCACTCGATTGGACAGGGGCTACGAGCAGTACTTC; CDR3aa: CASTRLDRGYEQYF
v_gene: TRBV10-3; j_gene: TRBJ2-1; d_gene: NA; abundance: many; CDR3nt: TGTGCCATCAGGCCAGGGAATGGCCCCTACAATGAGCAGTTCTTC; CDR3aa: CAIRPGNGPYNEQFF
v_gene: TRBV7-9; j_gene: TRBJ2-1; d_gene: TRBD2; abundance: NA; CDR3nt: TGTGCCAGCAGCGCCACTAGCGGGGGGCGGGGCAATGAGCAGTTCTTC; CDR3aa: CASSATSGGRGNEQFF
v_gene: TRBV7-3; j_gene: TRBJ2-7; d_gene: NA; abundance: NA; CDR3nt: TGTGCCAGCAGCTTAGTAGGACCGAACTACGAGCAGTACTTC; CDR3aa: CASSLVGPNYEQYF
v_gene: TRBV12-3/TRBV12-4; j_gene: TRBJ1-6; d_gene: NA; abundance: many; CDR3nt: TGTGCCAGCAATGGACCGGGGACTTCCTCACCCCTCCACTTT; CDR3aa: CASNGPGTSSPLHF
v_gene: TRBV28; j_gene: TRBJ1-3; d_gene: NA; abundance: many; CDR3nt: TGTGCCAGCAGTAGAGATGGCGCTGGAAACACCATATATTTT; CDR3aa: CASSRDGAGNTIYF